The 16 T cell receptor beta chains given below trace back to one sample, sequenced in a study of regulatory T cells in long-lasting Graves disease. For TCR beta, libraries came from iRepertoire HTBI primers and Arm-PCR of CDR3 regions. A single record per CDR3 protein comes from TCRdb applying MiXCR to the multiplex PCR reads. The sample consists of over 400,000 distinct CDR3 sequences, around 15% of them appearing once. This sample's time point: newly diagnosed GD, antithyroid drugs for less than 3 months. RNA extracted from PBMCs served as the sequencing template. Another study also made use of these data, one on T cells in Graves' hyperthyroidism and ophthalmopathy.

Source: peripheral blood mononuclear cells (PBMCs), taken at new diagnosis, from a patient treated with antithyroid drugs. Every receptor here comes from a woman in her forties or fifties with Graves disease.

The chain carries TRBV29-1 and TRBJ2-1; 7 bases line up with TRBD1. Germline CDR1 and CDR2: SQVTM and ANQGSEA. Trimming at V came to 7 bases and at J to 10 bases, leaving 13 bases not matched to a gene. The CDR3 runs 13 residues. The CDR3 DNA is TGCAGCGGTTCACAGGGGTACTCCTACGAGCAGTTCTTC. Its translation: CSGSQGYSYEQFF.

This clonotype was picked up many times. The V gene is TRBV28, the J gene TRBJ2-4, with 8 bases aligning to TRBD1. The CDR3 contains 19 residues. V shed 5 bases, J shed 5 bases, and the junction held 20 bases outside the gene matches. Looked up from germline, CDR1 is MDHEN and CDR2 is SYDVKM. CDR3 protein: CASSSLHRDRSFKENIQYF. The CDR3 bases are TGTGCCAGCAGTAGCCTTCACCGGGACAGGTCATTTAAAGAAAACATTCAGTACTTC.

This clonotype was detected ten times or more. This chain links TRBV7-3 with TRBJ2-7, with D unclear. This CDR3 has 13 residues. V lost 5 bases to trimming and J lost 3 bases, with 11 bases between them. The germline gives CDR1 SGHTA, CDR2 FQGTGA. The CDR3 region has the DNA TGTGCCAGCAGCCAAGGACGGTACTACGAGCAGTACTTC. This encodes CASSQGRYYEQYF.

This clonotype was recorded a few times. The chain carries TRBV30 and TRBJ2-2, with 12 bases aligning to TRBD2. The CDR3 length is 18 residues. After removal of 4 bases from V and 1 base from J, the junction contained 10 bases not matched to a gene. CDR1 and CDR2 (germline): GTSNPN, SVGIG (reference sequence). The CDR3 DNA sequence: TGTGCCTGGATGGTGCGATGGACTAGCGGGGAGAACACCGGGGAGCTGTTTTTT. Protein: CAWMVRWTSGENTGELFF.

In this sample, this clonotype turned up many times. The chain couples TRBV2 to TRBJ2-7; a weak D match, TRBD2 (6 bases). Looked up from germline, CDR1 is SNHLY and CDR2 is FYNNEI. The CDR3 totals 13 residues. The ends were cut back, 5 bases at V and 6 bases at J, with 14 bases in the middle. The CDR3 DNA sequence: TGTGCCAGCAGTTACCGGGACTCGGGCGAGCAGTACTTC. Amino acids: CASSYRDSGEQYF.

In its sample, this clonotype was seen many times. This chain links TRBV6-1 with TRBJ1-1; D uncertain. V lost 8 bases and J lost 1, with 11 bases in between. The CDR3 is made up of 13 amino acids. Germline loops: CDR1 MNHNS, CDR2 SASEGT. CDR3 bases: TGTGCCAGCGTCGCCCAGTGGAACACTGAAGCTTTCTTT. This encodes CASVAQWNTEAFF.

V and J are TRBV3-1 and TRBJ2-7; 7 positions agree with TRBD2. The CDR3 has 16 amino acids. Germline V gene sequence: CDR1 LGHDT, CDR2 YNNKEL (reference sequence). V was clipped by 0 bases and J by 2 bases; unmatched bases: 7. CDR3: CASSQDDSGTPYEQYF. CDR3 nucleotides: TGTGCCAGCAGCCAAGATGACAGCGGGACCCCCTACGAGCAGTACTTC.

Comment on this clonotype: A much bigger clone sits one base away, suggesting this may be a read error. No conserved phenylalanine or tryptophan is present at the end of the CDR3, so a read error is the likely explanation. The chain couples TRBV5-1 to TRBJ2-5; D gene uncertain. The closer fit of TRBJ2-7 to the DNA end suggests the J call may be wrong. This CDR3 is built from 12 residues. Germline V lookup: CDR1 SGHRS, CDR2 YFSETQ. The CDR3 is CASSLGIGEQYL. CDR3 sequence (DNA): TGCGCCAGCAGCTTGGGCATTGGCGAGCAGTACCTC.

This clonotype was counted only a few times. The chain carries TRBV6-1 and TRBJ2-7, with a possible D match to TRBD2 (6 bases). Germline-derived CDR1 and CDR2 are MNHNS and SASEGT. Deletions cut 5 bases from V and 9 bases from J, with 20 bases between. The CDR3 spans 14 residues. CDR3 sequence: CASSYPRTTAGQYF. DNA of the CDR3: TGTGCCAGCAGTTACCCCCGAACGACAGCGGGGCAGTACTTC.

This clonotype was found many times. The V and J genes are TRBV5-1 and TRBJ2-4, with D maybe TRBD1 (6 bases). The V gene lost 4 bases and the J gene lost 5 bases, with 13 bases spanning the gap. Germline values: CDR1 SGHRS, CDR2 YFSETQ. This CDR3 is 14 amino acids long. This CDR3 is CASSTQGSQNIQYF. CDR3 nucleotide sequence: TGCGCCAGCAGCACACAGGGTTCCCAAAACATTCAGTACTTC.

This clonotype occurred many times. The rearrangement uses TRBV6-5 and TRBJ2-5; no firm D call. The CDR3 extends over 14 amino acids. With 0 bases removed from V and 2 bases from J, the gap between germline ends came to 7 bases. CDR1 is MNHEY, CDR2 SVGAGI, per germline. In DNA, the CDR3 is TGTGCCAGCAGTTACTCGAGGAGACAAGAGACCCAGTACTTC. Residues: CASSYSRRQETQYF.

At least ten counts were recorded for this clonotype. The DNA of the CDR3 is TGTGCCAGCAGTGAAACGGTGGGGTCCCTCTGGGGGACTGAAGCTTTCTTT. Translated: CASSETVGSLWGTEAFF. The gene calls are TRBV6-2 or TRBV6-3 and TRBJ1-1, with a tentative D call TRBD1 (5 bases). Germline V gives CDR1 MNHEY, CDR2 SVGEGT. The V end lost 5 bases, the J end lost 5 bases, and 24 bases lay between the germline ends. CDR3 length: 17 amino acids.

The sample holds many counts of this clonotype. The chain uses TRBV7-8 and TRBJ2-7; D is ambiguous. Germline CDR1 is SGHVS and CDR2 is FQNEAQ. There are 12 residues in the CDR3. V gave up 5 bases and J gave up 6 bases, with 11 bases separating them. For the CDR3, the DNA is TGTGCCAGCAGCACAGACATGTCCGAGCAGTACTTC. It codes for CASSTDMSEQYF.

This rearrangement joins TRBV29-1 to TRBJ2-1; D unclear. CDR3 length: 13 amino acids. CDR1 and CDR2 (germline): SQVTM, ANQGSEA. V shed 3 bases and J shed 0 bases, with 6 bases lying between them. The CDR3 loop is CSVEASSYNEQFF. The CDR3 coding sequence is TGCAGCGTTGAGGCTAGCTCCTACAATGAGCAGTTCTTC.

The chain combines TRBV12-3 or TRBV12-4 with TRBJ2-1; TRBD2 agrees at 10 bases. The CDR3 contains 14 residues. Trimming at V came to 7 bases and at J to 4 bases, leaving 4 bases not matched to a gene. As DNA, the CDR3 is TGTGCCAGCACCGCTAGCGGGGGTTACAATGAGCAGTTCTTC. Protein product: CASTASGGYNEQFF.

This clonotype occurred many times. The rearrangement links TRBV7-2 to TRBJ1-2; D gene unclear. The CDR3 length is 14 residues. Looked up from germline, CDR1 is SGHTA and CDR2 is FQGNSA. The ends were cut back, 1 base at V and 3 bases at J, with 9 bases in the middle. The CDR3: CASSLGAAYYGYTF. CDR3 coding DNA: TGTGCCAGCAGCTTAGGTGCGGCGTACTATGGCTACACCTTC.